This T cell receptor beta chain was profiled in a study of identifying expanded T cells in peripheral blood (dated by TCRdb to the late 2010s). Regarding the research as a whole: Technical replicates were generated by sequencing separate aliquots of the same genomic DNA pool, and four replicates were compared pairwise.

No immune events, such as infections, were documented for the healthy donors during the collection period. Blood repertoires from healthy donors were used as a training cohort for calibrating time-dependent variance in a beta-binomial model of differential abundance of T-cell clones. There were about ten healthy donors in the training cohort, of whom 3 were female and 7 were male. Donor ages ranged from about 29 to 70 years, with an average of around 43 years. Whole blood from each healthy donor was obtained from a commercial supplier and was collected at three time points approximately 15 days apart. Genomic DNA was extracted from unsorted whole blood for immunosequencing. The immunoSEQ Assay, which relies on bias-controlled multiplex PCR amplification of genomic DNA, was used to profile TCRbeta CDR3 regions. The authors' analysis ran thus. To quantify the absolute abundance of each unique TCRbeta CDR3 region, the sequences were collapsed and filtered. Differential abundance was assessed using a binomial (Fisher-equivalent) model and a beta-binomial model in which time-dependent variance fitted from healthy donors was added. Clones with fewer than 5 combined templates were excluded, and clones with Benjamini-Hochberg FDR below 0.01 were called differentially abundant. The form v = (b*log(k)+a)^2 was used to model beta-binomial variance as a function of total template count across the two samples. The clones in this table, taken by TCRdb from immuneACCESS, are in-frame only. Not every clone is retained; where verified, under half of the shortfall comes from an unresolved V gene, and the cause of the rest is unknown. The V and J calls and clone size come from that table; D and trimming were worked out from the DNA. The sample table records 83,000 or so clones; around nine tenths of these occur just once. The top ten constitute 3.5% to 4.5% of the sample.

From its cysteine to its phenylalanine, the CDR3 spans 13 amino acids. The sequence is cut down to CDR3 DNA, 39 bases in frame from base 1. After removal of 10 bases from V and 3 bases from J, the junction retains 6 bases not matched to a gene. The germline V gene sets CDR1 to ENHRY and CDR2 to SYGVKD. Study-wide findings and limitations: Across all healthy donors, variance in clone template counts between roughly two-week samples was found to increase significantly with total template count. The authors expected that over much longer intervals, such as months to years, biological variance in healthy repertoires might increase even further. Between technical replicates the binomial model flagged roughly 1.2 differentially abundant clones, whereas over about 2 weeks the binomial model flagged about 15 and over approximately four weeks around 18. Both the number of clones called differentially abundant and the false-positive rate were significantly reduced by the beta-binomial model across all healthy-donor time intervals.

Note on this clone: Its antigen specificity is not known. The record has no base qualities; no much larger clone is one base away.

The source of this sequence is a person aged 18-69 years in good health. The sequence joins TRBV10-3 to TRBJ1-1, and 9 junctional nucleotides match TRBD1. Sequencing used blood. Read as DNA, the sequence is TGTGCCACCCGGGACAGGGTGGACACTGAAGCTTTCTTT. It translates as CATRDRVDTEAFF.